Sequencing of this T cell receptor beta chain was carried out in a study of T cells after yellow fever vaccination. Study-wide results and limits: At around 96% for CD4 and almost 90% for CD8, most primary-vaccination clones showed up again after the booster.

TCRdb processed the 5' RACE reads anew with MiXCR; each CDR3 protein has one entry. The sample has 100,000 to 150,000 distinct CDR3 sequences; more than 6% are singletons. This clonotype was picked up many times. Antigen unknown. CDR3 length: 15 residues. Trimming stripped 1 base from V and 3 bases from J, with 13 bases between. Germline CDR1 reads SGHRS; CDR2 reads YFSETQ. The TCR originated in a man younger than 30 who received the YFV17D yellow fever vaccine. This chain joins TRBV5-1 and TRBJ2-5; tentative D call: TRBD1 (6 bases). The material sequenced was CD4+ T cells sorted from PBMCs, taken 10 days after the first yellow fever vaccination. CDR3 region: CASSLSYRVEETQYF. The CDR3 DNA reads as TGCGCCAGCAGCTTGTCTTACAGGGTTGAAGAGACCCAGTACTTC.